The 14 T cell receptor beta chains presented below share a single source sample, sequenced in a study of blood T cells in healthy people across ages. A J-beta primer mix and a sample-barcoded 5' primer were used in a second PCR of roughly 6 to 11 cycles. TCRdb re-analysed the 5' RACE reads in MiXCR, keeping a single row per CDR3 protein. The table includes about 600,000 distinct CDR3 sequences, roughly 48% detected once. The specimen was blood. Receptors were obtained from an elderly man in good health.

The sample holds a few counts of this clonotype. The chain recombines TRBV20-1 with TRBJ1-2; the D gene is possibly TRBD1 (6 bases). CDR1 DFQATT and CDR2 SNEGSKA come from the germline V gene (reference sequence). The V and J ends lost 0 bases and 8 bases respectively, with 10 bases between them. This CDR3 region has 12 residues. CDR3 protein: CSARDQGGGYTF. In DNA form, the CDR3 reads TGCAGTGCTAGAGATCAAGGGGGAGGCTACACCTTC.

This clonotype came up a few times. The J gene is TRBJ2-5, the V gene TRBV7-9; no clear D. V was cut by 2 bases and J by 1 base, with 8 bases left in between. Germline V gene data show CDR1 as SEHNR and CDR2 as FQNEAQ (reference sequence). The CDR3 consists of 14 residues. CDR3 protein: CASSLSGGQETQYF. CDR3 nucleotides: TGTGCCAGCAGCTTATCGGGTGGCCAAGAGACCCAGTACTTC.

This clonotype has only one observation. The rearrangement links TRBV11-2 to TRBJ2-7, with no clear D. The V gene lost 2 bases and the J gene lost 2 bases, with 16 bases spanning the gap. Germline assignment: CDR1 SGHAT and CDR2 FQNNGV. The CDR3 runs to 16 residues. The CDR3 DNA is TGTGCCAGCAGCTTATCGGGCCGGCGGACCACCTACGAGCAGTACTTC. It specifies CASSLSGRRTTYEQYF.

This clonotype was picked up a small number of times. The chain combines TRBV7-9 with TRBJ2-5; D unclear. CDR3 size: 13 residues. V lost 1 base and J 5 bases, leaving 8 bases between the germline ends. Germline V gene sequence: CDR1 SEHNR, CDR2 FQNEAQ (reference sequence). The CDR3 sequence: CASSLGSWETQYF. The CDR3, as DNA: TGTGCCAGCAGCTTAGGTTCATGGGAGACCCAGTACTTC.

The chain uses TRBV10-1 and TRBJ1-2, with TRBD1 matching over 7 bases. The CDR3 is 14 residues long. Germline V CDR1 and CDR2: WNHNN, SYGVQD (reference sequence). V was pared by 8 bases and J by 1 base, with 7 bases of the junction left unmatched. CDR3: CASGGQDDNYGYTF. The CDR3, as DNA: TGCGCCAGCGGCGGACAGGACGATAACTATGGCTACACCTTC.

The CDR3 loop reads CASSLAGATEAFF. Written as DNA, the CDR3 is TGTGCCAGCAGCTTAGCAGGGGCCACTGAAGCTTTCTTT. The chain combines TRBV7-9 with TRBJ1-1; TRBD1 is a possible D gene (5 bases). V shed 0 bases and J shed 4 bases, with 6 bases lying between them. Germline CDR1 is SEHNR and CDR2 is FQNEAQ (reference sequence). The CDR3 runs to 13 residues.

The J gene is TRBJ1-2, the V gene TRBV11-1; a possible D gene is TRBD1 (6 bases). The V gene's germline CDR1 is SGHAT and CDR2 FQDESV (reference sequence). The CDR3 is made up of 15 amino acids. V shed 5 bases and J shed 3 bases, with 16 bases lying between them. The DNA of the CDR3 is TGTGCCAGCAGCGAGACTCGGGACATCTACTATGGCTACACCTTC. It specifies CASSETRDIYYGYTF. The complete variable domain, with remaining parts taken from reference TRBV11-1 and TRBJ1-2, reads EAEVAQSPRYKITEKSQAVAFWCDPISGHATLYWYRQILGQGPELLVQFQDESVVDDSQLPKDRFSAERLKGVDSTLKIQPAELGDSAMYLCASSETRDIYYGYTFGSGTRLTVV.

This clonotype was seen only a few times. V is TRBV20-1 and J is TRBJ2-1; TRBD2 aligns across 7 bases. The CDR3 is 14 residues long. Germline V gives CDR1 DFQATT, CDR2 SNEGSKA (reference sequence). J was trimmed by 7 bases and V by 3 bases; bases with no gene match: 9. CDR3 region: CSASDAGAWNEQFF. CDR3 DNA: TGCAGTGCTAGTGACGCGGGAGCTTGGAATGAGCAGTTCTTC.

There are a few counts of this clonotype. The chain uses TRBV20-1 and TRBJ1-6; 7 bases match TRBD1. The CDR3 has 14 amino acids. Germline lookup yields CDR1 DFQATT and CDR2 SNEGSKA (reference sequence). The ends lost 5 bases at V and 7 bases at J; junction bases unmatched: 8. CDR3 bases: TGCAGTGCTCGCCACAGGGGAGGCAATTCACCCCTCCACTTT. This codes for CSARHRGGNSPLHF.

J is TRBJ2-1 and V is TRBV9; tentative D call: TRBD2 (6 bases). Looked up from germline, CDR1 is SGDLS and CDR2 is YYNGEE. This CDR3 spans 15 amino acids. V lost 4 bases to trimming and J lost 9 bases, with 20 bases between them. CDR3 nucleotide sequence: TGTGCCAGCAGCCCCCCCCAGGGCGGGGTATCTGAGCAGTTCTTC. This sequence encodes CASSPPQGGVSEQFF.

This rearrangement joins TRBV3-1 to TRBJ1-2; D gene unclear. V was cut by 2 bases and J by 2 bases, with 6 bases left in between. The germline CDR1 and CDR2 sequences are LGHDT and YNNKEL (reference sequence). CDR3 length: 13 amino acids. The CDR3 nucleotides are TGTGCCAGCAGCCAAACAAGAAACTATGGCTACACCTTC. Residues: CASSQTRNYGYTF.

The chain is built from TRBV12-3 or TRBV12-4 and TRBJ1-1; D gene ambiguous. CDR3 length equals 12 residues. V was shortened by 9 bases and J by 3 bases, with 11 bases between the two germline ends. The CDR3 loop is CARKNTYTEAFF. The CDR3 nucleotides read TGTGCCAGAAAGAATACCTACACTGAAGCTTTCTTT.

V usage is TRBV9 and J usage is TRBJ2-5; no clear D gene. Trimming pared 2 bases from V and 5 bases from J, leaving 10 bases between. The CDR3 loop spans 13 amino acids. Germline V gives CDR1 SGDLS, CDR2 YYNGEE. CDR3 sequence (DNA): TGTGCCAGCAGCGTCTATGGAACGGAGACCCAGTACTTC. It codes for CASSVYGTETQYF.

V usage is TRBV7-9 and J usage is TRBJ1-2; D not certain. In germline, CDR1 is SEHNR, CDR2 FQNEAQ (reference sequence). Trimming took 2 bases from V and 7 from J, leaving 8 bases between them. This CDR3 region has 12 residues. The CDR3 DNA follows: TGTGCCAGCAGCTTAAGGGATTTTGGCTACACCTTC. The encoded protein is CASSLRDFGYTF.